This T cell receptor (beta chain) appears in the sequencing data of a study of blood T cell repertoires in COVID-19. Study-level information: Some COVID-19 samples were acute and others convalescent; all came from the United States, Italy and Spain. In each case, the material was cDNA or gDNA derived from T cells, B-cell-depleted T cells, or PBMCs.

Germline V gene sequence: CDR1 MNHEY, CDR2 SVGAGI. This CDR3 spans 13 amino acids. Trimming took off 2 bases at V and 7 bases at J, with 12 bases between the two ends. Per the original methods: Estimation of nucleated cell counts relied on the amplification of reference gene primers. Produced via immunoSEQ multiplex PCR; TCRdb's table is partial and in-frame only. Clonal size and the V and J genes are those of that table, whereas D and trimming came from the DNA. The sample holds 140,000 to 150,000 clones; around 85% are singletons and the top ten take roughly 8%. This chain connects TRBV6-5 to TRBJ2-7; D perhaps matches TRBD2 (6 bases). The TCR comes from a woman aged 55-69 years with COVID-19, enrolled during active disease. Sequenced sample: peripheral blood. CDR3 region: CASSYAGSREQYF. CDR3 nucleotide sequence: TGTGCCAGCAGTTACGCGGGGTCACGGGAGCAGTACTTC.